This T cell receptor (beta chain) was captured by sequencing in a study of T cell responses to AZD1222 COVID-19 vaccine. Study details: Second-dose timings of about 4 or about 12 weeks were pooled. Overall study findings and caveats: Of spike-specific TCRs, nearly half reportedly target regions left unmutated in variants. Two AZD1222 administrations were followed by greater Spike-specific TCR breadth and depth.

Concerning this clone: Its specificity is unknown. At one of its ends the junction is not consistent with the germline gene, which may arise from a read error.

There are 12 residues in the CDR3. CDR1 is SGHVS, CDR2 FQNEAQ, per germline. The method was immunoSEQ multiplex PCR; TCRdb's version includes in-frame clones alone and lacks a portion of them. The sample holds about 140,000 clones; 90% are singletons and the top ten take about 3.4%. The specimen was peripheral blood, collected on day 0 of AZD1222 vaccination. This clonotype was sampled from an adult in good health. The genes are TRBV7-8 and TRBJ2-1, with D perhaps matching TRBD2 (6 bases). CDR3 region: CASSPDPGLLLF. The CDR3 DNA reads TGTGCCAGCAGCCCTGATCCGGGACTCTTACTCTTC.